A single sample is the source of the 14 T cell receptor beta chains below, sequenced in a study of blood T cells in healthy people across ages (dated by TCRdb to about 2015). The method was 5' RACE. The sequencer was an Illumina HiSeq 2500. A second roughly 6 to 12 cycle PCR used a sample-barcoded 5' primer and a J-beta primer mix. TCRdb cleaned the public reads at Q25 with fastp, built clones with MiXCR and kept in-frame beta chains. One record per CDR3 amino acid sequence lists the most common genes and DNA. Present in this sample are about 970,000 distinct CDR3 sequences, around 54% of which were seen just once. The top ten clones comprise 20% to 25% of the sample. Material for sequencing was blood. The origin of the receptors is an older woman in good health.

The chain joins TRBV3-1 to TRBJ2-1; 8 nucleotides line up with TRBD2. The germline V gene encodes CDR1 LGHDT and CDR2 YNNKEL (reference sequence). After removal of 3 bases from V and 10 bases from J, the junction contained 20 bases not matched to a gene. There are 18 residues in the CDR3. CDR3 sequence reads: CASSQRGLVAFRVGEQFF. CDR3 DNA: TGTGCCAGCAGCCAGAGGGGACTAGTTGCCTTCAGGGTGGGCGAGCAGTTCTTC.

The chain joins TRBV20-1 to TRBJ2-1, with a tentative D call TRBD2 (6 bases). The CDR3 runs 14 residues. V lost 6 bases to trimming and J lost 2 bases, with 14 bases between them. Germline CDR1 is DFQATT and CDR2 is SNEGSKA (reference sequence). The CDR3 spells CSAWGGTTYNEQFF. The CDR3 nucleotides read TGCAGTGCCTGGGGCGGGACCACCTACAATGAGCAGTTCTTC.

This clonotype has more than one count but fewer than ten. The chain joins TRBV6-5 to TRBJ2-1, with a tentative D call TRBD1 (6 bases). CDR1 and CDR2 (germline): MNHEY, SVGAGI. The CDR3 consists of 14 residues. V was clipped by 10 bases and J by 6 bases, with 19 bases between them. The CDR3 here is CAISLGAGSNEQFF. The CDR3 region has the DNA TGTGCCATATCGTTGGGGGCTGGCAGCAATGAGCAGTTCTTC.

This clonotype appeared a few times. The rearrangement links TRBV10-3 to TRBJ2-1; 12 bases map to TRBD2. J gave up 8 bases and V 2 bases, and 7 bases lay outside the gene matches. The CDR3 length is 16 residues. Germline V gene lookup returns CDR1 ENHRY and CDR2 SYGVKD. CDR3 protein: CAISETTSGRGDEQFF. In nucleotides, the CDR3 is TGTGCCATCAGTGAGACGACTAGCGGGAGAGGAGATGAGCAGTTCTTC.

Only a few counts were recorded for this clonotype. V and J are TRBV12-3 or TRBV12-4 and TRBJ1-2; D gene ambiguous. This CDR3 is 17 amino acids long. V was trimmed by 3 bases and J by 1 base, leaving 18 bases between them. The CDR3 DNA is TGTGCCAGCAGTTTCTCCCGGGCCCTTAAGATTAACTATGGCTACACCTTC. Amino acids: CASSFSRALKINYGYTF.

This clonotype was counted once. This chain connects TRBV27 to TRBJ1-1; D call uncertain. V was shortened by 0 bases and J by 5 bases, with 7 bases between the two germline ends. The germline V gene encodes CDR1 MNHEY and CDR2 SMNVEV (reference sequence). The CDR3 loop spans 13 amino acids. The CDR3 spells CASSLSDWTEAFF. CDR3 nucleotide sequence: TGTGCCAGCAGTTTATCGGATTGGACTGAAGCTTTCTTT.

This clonotype occurred a few times. The V call is TRBV20-1, the J call TRBJ2-7; TRBD2 aligns across 8 bases. This CDR3 is 19 amino acids long. V shed 0 bases, J shed 2 bases, and the junction held 18 bases outside the gene matches. Germline V CDR1 and CDR2: DFQATT, SNEGSKA (reference sequence). DNA for the CDR3: TGCAGTGCTAGAGATGGAGCGGGAGCAGAATCGTTCGGGGCCTACGAGCAGTACTTC. It specifies CSARDGAGAESFGAYEQYF.

The V gene is TRBV20-1, the J gene TRBJ1-5; 7 bases match TRBD1. Germline CDR1 is DFQATT and CDR2 is SNEGSKA (reference sequence). Losses at the gene ends were 6 bases for V and 2 bases for J; bases not matched to a gene: 7. The CDR3 totals 14 residues. CDR3 residues: CSAGQAKGNQPQHF. The CDR3 region has the DNA TGCAGTGCCGGACAGGCAAAGGGCAATCAGCCCCAGCATTTT.

This clonotype was seen a few times. The CDR3 coding sequence is TGTGCCAGCAGGGACAACGCGGGCAGCTACGAGCAGTACTTC. Protein sequence: CASRDNAGSYEQYF. The rearrangement links TRBV28 to TRBJ2-7; D may be TRBD1 or TRBD2 (5 bases each). V lost 6 bases and J lost 3, with 15 bases in between. Germline CDR1 MDHEN, CDR2 SYDVKM. The CDR3 extends over 14 amino acids.

This clonotype was counted between two and nine times. V gene TRBV12-3 or TRBV12-4 combines with J gene TRBJ2-6; D uncertain. The CDR3 length is 12 residues. V lost 7 bases to trimming and J lost 2 bases, with 3 bases between them. The CDR3 nucleotides read TGTGCCAGCACTCCTGGGGCCAACGTCCTGACTTTC. It translates to CASTPGANVLTF.

The rearrangement joins TRBV4-1 to TRBJ1-1; no clear D. V was trimmed by 4 bases and J by 1 base, leaving 16 bases between them. The CDR3 spans 16 residues. The germline CDR1 and CDR2 sequences are MGHRA and YSYEKL. CDR3 nucleotide sequence: TGCGCCAGCAGCCCGGGGAGCAGGTACCCGAACACTGAAGCTTTCTTT. Amino acids: CASSPGSRYPNTEAFF.

Remarks on this clonotype: At one boundary the junction diverges from the germline segment, which might be a read error. The V gene is TRBV12-3 or TRBV12-4, the J gene TRBJ2-3; 8 bases fit TRBD1. The CDR3 consists of 14 residues. The CDR3: CAGRPGQGSDTQYF. CDR3 DNA: TGTGCCGGCAGACCCGGACAGGGTTCAGATACGCAGTATTTT.

The V and J genes are TRBV28 and TRBJ1-2, with D maybe TRBD1 (5 bases). V lost 5 bases and J lost 8, with 18 bases in between. This CDR3 spans 14 amino acids. Germline lookup yields CDR1 MDHEN and CDR2 SYDVKM. The CDR3 reads CASSGDPRLGGYTF. The CDR3, as DNA: TGTGCCAGCAGTGGGGACCCCAGGCTAGGGGGCTACACCTTC.

This clonotype turned up a few times. This chain joins TRBV30 and TRBJ2-3; D gene ambiguous. Germline CDR1 and CDR2: GTSNPN and SVGIG (reference sequence). V shed 0 bases and J shed 6 bases, with 10 bases lying between them. The CDR3 is made up of 13 amino acids. CDR3 residues: CAWSVPYGDTQYF. The CDR3, as DNA: TGTGCCTGGAGTGTACCTTACGGGGATACGCAGTATTTT.